One sample yielded the 10 T cell receptor beta chains listed below, sequenced in a study of radiotherapy plus CTLA-4 blockade in lung cancer. The data were produced by immunoSEQ multiplex PCR, yet TCRdb's version contains in-frame clones alone and is incomplete. The sample yields tens of thousands of clones, roughly three quarters seen once. This material consisted of peripheral blood, taken from a patient treated with radiotherapy plus ipilimumab. These receptor sequences come from a human donor with non-small cell lung cancer that progressed on radiotherapy plus ipilimumab.

This chain joins TRBV5-5 and TRBJ1-2; no firm D call. Germline V lookup: CDR1 SGHKS, CDR2 YYEKEE (reference sequence). V lost 4 bases and J lost 4, with 17 bases in between. The CDR3 has 15 residues. CDR3 amino acids: CASSPAGRETYGYTF. CDR3 in DNA: TGTGCCAGCAGCCCGGCGGGCAGAGAGACCTATGGCTACACCTTC.

J is TRBJ2-7 and V is TRBV7-6; 7 bases align to TRBD1. CDR1 and CDR2 (germline): SGHVS, FNYEAQ. This CDR3 region has 14 residues. Unmatched junction bases numbered 4, after V lost 5 bases and J lost 0 bases. CDR3 region: CASSPRQGSYEQYF. As DNA, the CDR3 is TGTGCCAGCAGCCCCCGACAGGGCTCCTACGAGCAGTACTTC. The whole variable domain, remainder taken from reference TRBV7-6 and TRBJ2-7, is GAGVSQSPRYKVTKRGQDVALRCDPISGHVSLYWYRQALGQGPEFLTYFNYEAQQDKSGLPNDRFSAERPEGSISTLTIQRTEQRDSAMYRCASSPRQGSYEQYFGPGTRLTVT.

The V gene is TRBV5-1, the J gene TRBJ1-1; 7 bases align to TRBD1. In germline, CDR1 is SGHRS, CDR2 YFSETQ. The junction had 13 bases not matched to a gene; V was cut back by 5 bases and J by 3 bases. The CDR3 covers 16 residues. DNA of the CDR3: TGCGCCAGCAGACTCAAGTCAGGGGGTTCAGACACTGAAGCTTTCTTT. It is translated as CASRLKSGGSDTEAFF.

V and J are TRBV7-3 and TRBJ2-5, with D possibly matching TRBD2 (5 bases). The CDR3 is 13 amino acids. Between the trimmed V and J ends, which lost 3 bases and 4 bases, there was a span of 9 bases. From germline, CDR1 is SGHTA and CDR2 FQGTGA. For the CDR3, the DNA is TGTGCCAGCAGCTTCCACGGAGGAGAGACCCAGTACTTC. It encodes CASSFHGGETQYF. Looking up the rest from reference TRBV7-3 and TRBJ2-5 gives the full variable domain: GAGVSQTPSNKVTEKGKYVELRCDPISGHTALYWYRQSLGQGPEFLIYFQGTGAADDSGLPNDRFFAVRPEGSVSTLKIQRTERGDSAVYLCASSFHGGETQYFGPGTRLLVL.

V usage is TRBV6-1 and J usage is TRBJ2-7, with D maybe TRBD2 (5 bases). The germline V gene encodes CDR1 MNHNS and CDR2 SASEGT. The V end lost 5 bases, the J end lost 5 bases, and 7 bases lay between the germline ends. CDR3 size: 11 residues. The CDR3 DNA reads as TGTGCCAGCAGTCCGCGGGACGAGCAGTACTTC. This sequence encodes CASSPRDEQYF.

Only one count was recorded for this clone. The chain is built from TRBV9 and TRBJ2-5, with D possibly matching TRBD2 (7 bases). From germline, CDR1 is SGDLS and CDR2 YYNGEE. The length of the CDR3 is 14 residues. The V end lost 0 bases, the J end lost 5 bases, and 11 bases lay between the germline ends. The CDR3: CASSVDKGGETQYF. Written as DNA, the CDR3 is TGTGCCAGCAGCGTAGACAAGGGGGGGGAGACCCAGTACTTC. The entire variable domain, with the rest obtained from reference TRBV9 and TRBJ2-5, is as follows: DSGVTQTPKHLITATGQRVTLRCSPRSGDLSVYWYQQSLDQGLQFLIQYYNGEERAKGNILERFSAQQFPDLHSELNLSSLELGDSALYFCASSVDKGGETQYFGPGTRLLVL.

This clone was observed once. The V gene is TRBV12-5, the J gene TRBJ1-6, with 10 bases that match TRBD1. Germline assignment: CDR1 LGHNT and CDR2 FRNRAP. J lost 7 bases, V lost 1 base, and 4 bases had no gene match. This CDR3 spans 16 amino acids. Written as DNA, the CDR3 is TGTGCTAGTGGTTTGGGACAGGGGGCGAACAATTCACCCCTCCACTTT. This encodes CASGLGQGANNSPLHF.

The chain uses TRBV18 and TRBJ1-1; the D gene is possibly TRBD1 (5 bases). V was cut by 4 bases and J by 6 bases, with 12 bases left in between. The CDR3 totals 13 residues. Germline V gene lookup returns CDR1 KGHSH and CDR2 LQKENI. CDR3 sequence: CASSQDSKAEAFF. The CDR3 region has the DNA TGTGCCAGCTCACAAGACAGCAAGGCTGAAGCTTTCTTT.

The V gene is TRBV5-1, the J gene TRBJ1-4; D perhaps matches TRBD1 (6 bases). The V gene lost 1 base and the J gene lost 8 bases, with 15 bases spanning the gap. Germline CDR1 reads SGHRS; CDR2 reads YFSETQ. The CDR3 consists of 15 residues. The CDR3 here is CASSLLSHRDEKLFF. The CDR3 DNA follows: TGCGCCAGCAGCTTGTTGTCCCACAGGGACGAAAAACTGTTTTTT.

J is TRBJ2-2 and V is TRBV5-5; D perhaps matches TRBD2 (5 bases). Germline V CDR1 and CDR2: SGHKS, YYEKEE (reference sequence). The length of the CDR3 is 15 residues. The V end was cut by 4 bases, the J end by 1 base, with 11 bases between. CDR3 DNA: TGTGCCAGCAGCCCCCTTGCGGGGAACACCGGGGAGCTGTTTTTT. It encodes CASSPLAGNTGELFF.